This TCR beta chain was identified during a study of early T cells in non-severe SARS-CoV-2 infection. V shed 5 bases and J 5 bases; nucleotides not matched to a gene: 9. CDR3 length equals 14 residues. CDR1 and CDR2 (germline): SGHTA, FQGNSA. The library protocol tagged individual cDNA molecules with unique molecular identifiers. MiXCR, run by TCRdb on the 5' RACE reads, gives a single entry per CDR3 protein. This sample yields 68,000 or so distinct CDR3 sequences, of which 12% are seen a single time; about 1.7% belongs to the top ten. This clonotype is judged medium-sized. The antigen is undetermined. Overall study findings and caveats: VDJdb matches were skewed toward anti-spike CD8 T cell responses.

Specimen: whole blood. The sequence was obtained from an adult who was a healthcare worker with PCR-confirmed SARS-CoV-2 infection or an uninfected control (not recorded which). V and J are TRBV7-2 and TRBJ2-7; 7 nucleotides match TRBD2. The CDR3 DNA sequence: TGTGCCAGCAGCGGGGAGGGGTACGCCCACGAGCAGTACTTC. It specifies CASSGEGYAHEQYF. The whole variable domain, filled in from reference TRBV7-2 and TRBJ2-7, reads GAGVSQSPSNKVTEKGKDVELRCDPISGHTALYWYRQSLGQGLEFLIYFQGNSAPDKSGLPSDRFSAERTGGSVSTLTIQRTQQEDSAVYLCASSGEGYAHEQYFGPGTRLTVT.